A single sample gave rise to the 10 T cell receptor beta chains below, sequenced in a study of CD8 T cells in ankylosing spondylitis. Whole-study results and caveats: A TCR beta motif of eight or nine highly homologous variants seemed to mark ankylosing spondylitis blood.

Their target antigens are unknown. TCRdb processed the 5' RACE reads anew with MiXCR; each CDR3 protein has one entry. The sample has 220,000 or so distinct CDR3 sequences, about 17% seen once. Input material: blood, either unsorted or a sorted T cell fraction (not recorded which). These receptors were obtained from a male donor with ankylosing spondylitis.

The chain couples TRBV4-1 to TRBJ2-4; 8 bases fit TRBD1. The CDR3 loop spans 19 amino acids. Losses at the gene ends were 0 bases for V and 0 bases for J; bases not matched to a gene: 10. The germline CDR1 and CDR2 sequences are MGHRA and YSYEKL. As DNA, the CDR3 is TGCGCCAGCAGCCAAGAGGGGCTGACAGGGGCTATAGCCAAAAACATTCAGTACTTC. Translated: CASSQEGLTGAIAKNIQYF.

The gene calls are TRBV4-3 and TRBJ1-2; TRBD1 agrees at 7 bases. From germline, CDR1 is LGHNA and CDR2 YSLEER. The ends lost 0 bases at V and 0 bases at J; junction bases unmatched: 7. CDR3 length: 17 residues. Here the CDR3 DNA reads TGCGCCAGCAGCCAAGATTTAGGGGGCTTTACTAACTATGGCTACACCTTC. Its translation is CASSQDLGGFTNYGYTF.

J is TRBJ2-7 and V is TRBV10-3, with TRBD1 identical over 7 bases. From germline, CDR1 is ENHRY and CDR2 SYGVKD. Germline trimming cut 5 bases from V and 2 bases from J; bases unmatched to any gene: 9. This CDR3 has 15 residues. This CDR3 is CAISTTGDRTYEQYF. The CDR3 nucleotides are TGTGCCATCAGTACTACAGGGGACCGCACCTACGAGCAGTACTTC.

This clonotype was counted a few times. This chain links TRBV7-6 with TRBJ2-7; unclear D gene. Germline V lookup: CDR1 SGHVS, CDR2 FNYEAQ. Between the trimmed V and J ends, which lost 5 bases and 4 bases, there was a span of 12 bases. The CDR3 length is 13 residues. Here the CDR3 DNA reads TGTGCCAGCAGCCCCAGGACCAATTACGAGCAGTACTTC. Amino acids: CASSPRTNYEQYF.

The chain carries TRBV20-1 and TRBJ2-1; 12 nucleotides agree with TRBD2. The ends lost 0 bases at V and 6 bases at J; junction bases unmatched: 9. The CDR3 runs 17 residues. Germline values: CDR1 DFQATT, CDR2 SNEGSKA (reference sequence). Here the CDR3 reads CSARDLRLAGAPNEQFF. For the CDR3, the DNA is TGCAGTGCTAGAGACCTCCGACTAGCGGGAGCCCCCAATGAGCAGTTCTTC.

The gene calls are TRBV28 and TRBJ2-1; weak D call: TRBD2 (6 bases). The ends were cut back, 6 bases at V and 0 bases at J, with 12 bases in the middle. CDR1 and CDR2 (germline): MDHEN, SYDVKM. The CDR3 has 15 amino acids. The CDR3 reads CASSRLAVSYNEQFF. CDR3 nucleotides: TGTGCCAGCAGCCGATTAGCGGTCTCCTACAATGAGCAGTTCTTC.

This clonotype showed up just a few times. For the CDR3, the DNA is TGTGCCGGAGGACAGGCCCAAGGCGTCTATAATTCACCCCTCCACTTT. Residues: CAGGQAQGVYNSPLHF. The chain carries TRBV7-2 and TRBJ1-6; 7 nucleotides match TRBD1. V lost 11 bases and J lost 3; bases outside the gene matches: 13. From germline, CDR1 is SGHTA and CDR2 FQGNSA. The CDR3 loop spans 16 amino acids.

The rearrangement joins TRBV6-2 or TRBV6-3 to TRBJ2-2, with a tentative D call TRBD1 (5 bases). Germline-derived CDR1 and CDR2 are MNHEY and SVGEGT. CDR3 size: 13 residues. V dropped 6 bases and J dropped 3 bases, with 8 bases sitting between them. The CDR3 sequence is CASSSRDTGELFF. The CDR3 coding sequence is TGTGCCAGCAGCTCCAGGGACACCGGGGAGCTGTTTTTT.

This clonotype was observed a handful of times. V gene TRBV13 combines with J gene TRBJ2-1, with a weak D call TRBD1 (6 bases). The germline V gene has CDR1 PRHDT and CDR2 FYEKMQ (reference sequence). V was trimmed by 7 bases and J by 7 bases, leaving 14 bases between them. The CDR3 covers 13 residues. DNA for the CDR3: TGTGCCAGCAACTTCGCTAGGGGGAATGAGCAGTTCTTC. Translating it yields CASNFARGNEQFF.

This sequence joins TRBV19 and TRBJ2-2; TRBD2 agrees at 8 bases. This CDR3 is built from 14 residues. V lost 4 bases to trimming and J lost 4 bases; unmatched junction nucleotides: 2. The germline gives CDR1 LNHDA, CDR2 SQIVND (reference sequence). The CDR3 sequence is CASSSGTSTGELFF. The CDR3 coding sequence is TGTGCCAGTAGTAGCGGGACTAGCACCGGGGAGCTGTTTTTT.